The clone carrying this T cell receptor beta chain was picked up many times. Its antigen is currently unknown. These data come from a study of post-analysis software for immune sequencing data. Turning to the study itself: Relapsing-remitting, secondary progressive and progressive-relapsing courses of multiple sclerosis were included. Study-level findings and limits: Five or six TRBV segments, TRBV5-6, TRBV5-1 and TRBV20-1 among them, were found more frequent in patients than controls.

Unique molecular identifiers were carried by the TCR beta cDNA libraries. TCRdb processed the PCR reads anew with MiXCR; each CDR3 protein has one entry. The sample includes around 250,000 distinct CDR3 sequences, 36% of them seen just once. This CDR3 has 13 residues. J gave up 8 bases and V 5 bases, and 7 bases lay outside the gene matches. The chain employs TRBV12-3 or TRBV12-4 and TRBJ1-1; TRBD1 aligns across 8 bases. The clonotype was recovered from a girl under 18 with multiple sclerosis. Material: blood. CDR3 region: CASSVKSGGEAFF. CDR3 nucleotide sequence: TGTGCCAGCAGTGTTAAGTCAGGGGGCGAAGCTTTCTTT.